The next 5 T cell receptor beta chains were all read from a single sample in a study of blood T cell repertoires in COVID-19 (dated by TCRdb to the early 2020s). To prepare the library, the immunoSEQ multiplex PCR assay was applied. The source is immuneACCESS, and TCRdb retained only in-frame sequences with V and J called. Part of the clones is not carried over; for the studies checked, unresolved V genes explain less than half of this, and the remainder is unexplained. For this sample the table gives 150,000 to 200,000 clones, of which about 85% were detected only once. The ten most abundant clones make up under 7.5% of the sample. Sequencing used peripheral blood. Receptors were obtained from an elderly man with COVID-19, enrolled during active disease.

The rearrangement links TRBV21-1 to TRBJ1-2. TRBV21-1 constitutes a pseudogene. CDR3 length: 13 amino acids. The CDR3 sequence: CASSKPERCGYTF. CDR3 bases: TGTGCCAGCAGCAAACCGGAGAGATGTGGCTACACCTTC.

The chain couples TRBV7-2 to TRBJ1-2; possibly TRBD1 for D (5 bases). The CDR3 loop spans 15 amino acids. Germline-derived CDR1 and CDR2 are SGHTA and FQGNSA. Between the trimmed V and J ends, which lost 5 bases and 2 bases, there was a span of 15 bases. CDR3 sequence reads: CASSLGRQGNYGYTF. As DNA, the CDR3 is TGTGCCAGCAGCCTTGGTCGCCAGGGAAACTATGGCTACACCTTC.

For this clone: Different DNA sequences within this sample yield the same CDR3. The chain recombines TRBV5-5 with TRBJ2-7, with TRBD1 matching over 9 bases. V shed 3 bases and J 2 bases; nucleotides not matched to a gene: 3. Germline CDR1 SGHKS, CDR2 YYEKEE (reference sequence). The CDR3 runs to 14 residues. The CDR3: CASSWGQGTYEQYF. DNA of the CDR3: TGTGCCAGCAGCTGGGGACAGGGTACCTACGAGCAGTACTTC.

The sample holds a few counts of this clone. J is TRBJ1-5 and V is TRBV4-2, with 8 bases aligning to TRBD1. In germline, CDR1 is LGHNA, CDR2 YNFKEQ. V dropped 0 bases and J dropped 9; count of bases not matched to a gene: 4. The CDR3 has 14 residues. CDR3 bases: TGTGCCAGCAGCCAAGACAGGGGGCTTGGGCCCCAGCATTTT. Its protein is CASSQDRGLGPQHF.

The chain recombines TRBV2 with TRBJ1-5; possible D gene TRBD1, 5 bases. Trimming shortened V by 6 bases and J by 5 bases, and 14 bases separated the two germline ends. The CDR3 extends over 14 amino acids. Germline CDR1 reads SNHLY; CDR2 reads FYNNEI. The CDR3 here is CASSQGNGDQPQHF. The CDR3 bases are TGTGCCAGCAGCCAGGGAAATGGCGATCAGCCCCAGCATTTT.